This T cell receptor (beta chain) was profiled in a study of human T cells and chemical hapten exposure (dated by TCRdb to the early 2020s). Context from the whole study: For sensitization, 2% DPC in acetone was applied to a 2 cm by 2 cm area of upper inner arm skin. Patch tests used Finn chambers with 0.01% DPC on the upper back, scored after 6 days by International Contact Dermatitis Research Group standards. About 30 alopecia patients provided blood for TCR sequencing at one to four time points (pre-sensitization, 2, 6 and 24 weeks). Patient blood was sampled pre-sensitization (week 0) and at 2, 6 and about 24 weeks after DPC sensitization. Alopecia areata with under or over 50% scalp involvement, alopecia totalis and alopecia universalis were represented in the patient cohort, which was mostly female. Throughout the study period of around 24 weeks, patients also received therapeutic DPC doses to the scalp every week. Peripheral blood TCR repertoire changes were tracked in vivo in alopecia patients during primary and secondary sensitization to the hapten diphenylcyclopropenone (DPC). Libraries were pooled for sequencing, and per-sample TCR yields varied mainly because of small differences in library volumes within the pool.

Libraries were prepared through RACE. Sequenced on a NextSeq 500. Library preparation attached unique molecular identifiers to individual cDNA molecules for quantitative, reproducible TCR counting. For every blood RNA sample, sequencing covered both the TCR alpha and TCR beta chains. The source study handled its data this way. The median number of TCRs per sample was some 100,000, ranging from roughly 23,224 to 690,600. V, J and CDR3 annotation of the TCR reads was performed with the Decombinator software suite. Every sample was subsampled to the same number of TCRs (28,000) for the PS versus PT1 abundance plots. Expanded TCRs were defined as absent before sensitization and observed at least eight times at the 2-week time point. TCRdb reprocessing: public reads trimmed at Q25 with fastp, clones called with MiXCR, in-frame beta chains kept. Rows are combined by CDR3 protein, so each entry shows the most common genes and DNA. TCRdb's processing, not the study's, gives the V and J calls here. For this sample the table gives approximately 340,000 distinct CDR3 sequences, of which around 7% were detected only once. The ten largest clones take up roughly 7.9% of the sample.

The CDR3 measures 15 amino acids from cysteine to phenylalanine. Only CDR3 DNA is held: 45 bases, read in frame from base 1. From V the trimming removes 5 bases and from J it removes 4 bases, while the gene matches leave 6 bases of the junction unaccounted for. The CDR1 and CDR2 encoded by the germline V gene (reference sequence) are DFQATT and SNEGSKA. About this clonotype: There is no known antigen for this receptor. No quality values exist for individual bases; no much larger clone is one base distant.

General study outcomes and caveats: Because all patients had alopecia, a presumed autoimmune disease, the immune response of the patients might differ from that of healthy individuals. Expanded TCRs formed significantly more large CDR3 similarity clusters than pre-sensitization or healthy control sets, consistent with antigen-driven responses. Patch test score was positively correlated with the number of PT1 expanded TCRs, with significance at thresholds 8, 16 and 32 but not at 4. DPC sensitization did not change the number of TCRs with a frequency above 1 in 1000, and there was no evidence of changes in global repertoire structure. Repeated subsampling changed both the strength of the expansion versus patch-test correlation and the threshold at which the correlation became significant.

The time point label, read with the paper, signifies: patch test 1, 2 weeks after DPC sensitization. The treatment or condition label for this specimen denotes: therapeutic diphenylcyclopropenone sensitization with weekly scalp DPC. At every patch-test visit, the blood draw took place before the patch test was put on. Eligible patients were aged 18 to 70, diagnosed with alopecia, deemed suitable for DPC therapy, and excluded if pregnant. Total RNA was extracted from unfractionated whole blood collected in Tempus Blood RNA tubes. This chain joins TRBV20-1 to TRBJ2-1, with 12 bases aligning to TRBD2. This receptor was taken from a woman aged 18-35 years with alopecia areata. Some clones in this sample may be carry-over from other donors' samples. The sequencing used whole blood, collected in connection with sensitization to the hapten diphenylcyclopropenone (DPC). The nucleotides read TGCAGTGCTCGACTAGCGGGGGTACCGTACAATGAGCAGTTCTTC. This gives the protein CSARLAGVPYNEQFF.